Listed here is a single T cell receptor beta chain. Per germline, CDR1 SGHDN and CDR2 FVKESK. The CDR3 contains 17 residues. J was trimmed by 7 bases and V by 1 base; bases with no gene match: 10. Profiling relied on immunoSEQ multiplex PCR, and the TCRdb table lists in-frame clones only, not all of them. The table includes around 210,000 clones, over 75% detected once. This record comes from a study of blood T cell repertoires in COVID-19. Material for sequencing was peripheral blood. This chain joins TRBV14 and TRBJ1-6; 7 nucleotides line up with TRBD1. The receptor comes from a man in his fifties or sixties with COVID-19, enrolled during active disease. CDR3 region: CASSQGPRGIWNSPLHF. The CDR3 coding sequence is TGTGCCAGCAGCCAAGGTCCCAGGGGGATATGGAATTCACCCCTCCACTTT.